This T cell receptor (beta chain) emerged from a study of CD8 T cells in ankylosing spondylitis (dated by TCRdb to the late 2010s). Study-wide context: The study profiled T cell receptor beta repertoires in healthy donors and ankylosing spondylitis patients to find disease-linked TCR variants. The full study cohort comprised about 23 ankylosing spondylitis patients and around 100 healthy donors. Peripheral blood was sampled, and synovial fluid was additionally collected from ankylosing spondylitis patients. What the research found in general, with its limitations: Blood from ankylosing spondylitis patients appeared to be characterized by a TCR beta motif composed of eight highly homologous amino acid variants. According to the report, matched synovial fluid samples from ankylosing spondylitis patients were significantly enriched for the disease-linked clones. The disease-linked clones showed a CD8+ phenotype and occurred at relatively low frequencies in peripheral blood. Some of the motif variants had been reported before in the synovial fluid and blood of reactive arthritis patients, a finding that suggests common disease-initiation mechanisms.

TCRdb shows the sequencer as Illumina HiSeq 2500. Quantitative 5'-RACE with molecular barcodes was used to prepare TCR beta libraries. The paper's processing steps were these. A new computational method, built on a probabilistic model of VDJ rearrangement, was used to identify disease-linked TCR variants. The raw public data were reprocessed by TCRdb itself: fastp quality trimming at Q25, MiXCR clonotype calling, in-frame beta chains only. Each entry merges the rows of one CDR3 protein and shows their most common DNA and genes. The V and J calls and clone size come from TCRdb's table, not from the authors' own analysis. The sample contains hundreds of thousands of distinct CDR3 sequences, 15% to 20% of them found a single time. Together, the top ten hold approximately 0.97% of the sample. Worth noting for this clonotype: Its target antigen remains unknown. Per-base qualities were not stored, and no clone one base away is much larger.

Measured from the cysteine to the phenylalanine, the CDR3 is 16 residues long. Kept here is only the CDR3 DNA, which spans 48 bases and is read in frame from base 1. The sequence derives from a male donor with ankylosing spondylitis. The sequencing input was blood, either unsorted or a sorted T cell fraction (not recorded which). The V and J segments used are TRBV21-1 and TRBJ1-6; TRBD1 is taken as the D call from the table, unchecked against the DNA. TRBV21-1 is reported as a pseudogene. CDR3 region: CASSMDREEGDSPLHF. The DNA reads TGTGCCAGCAGCATGGACAGGGAAGAGGGCGATTCACCCCTCCACTTT.